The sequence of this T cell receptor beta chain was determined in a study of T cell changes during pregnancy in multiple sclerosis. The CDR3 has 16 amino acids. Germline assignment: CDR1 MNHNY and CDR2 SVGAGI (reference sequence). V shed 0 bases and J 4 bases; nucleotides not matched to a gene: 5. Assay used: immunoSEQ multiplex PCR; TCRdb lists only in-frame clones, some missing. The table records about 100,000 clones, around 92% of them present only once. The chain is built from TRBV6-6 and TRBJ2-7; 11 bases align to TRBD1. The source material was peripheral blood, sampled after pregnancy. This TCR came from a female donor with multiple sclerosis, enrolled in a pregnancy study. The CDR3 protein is CASSYSSGQGVYEQYF. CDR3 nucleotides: TGTGCCAGCAGTTACTCGTCGGGACAGGGGGTGTACGAGCAGTACTTC.